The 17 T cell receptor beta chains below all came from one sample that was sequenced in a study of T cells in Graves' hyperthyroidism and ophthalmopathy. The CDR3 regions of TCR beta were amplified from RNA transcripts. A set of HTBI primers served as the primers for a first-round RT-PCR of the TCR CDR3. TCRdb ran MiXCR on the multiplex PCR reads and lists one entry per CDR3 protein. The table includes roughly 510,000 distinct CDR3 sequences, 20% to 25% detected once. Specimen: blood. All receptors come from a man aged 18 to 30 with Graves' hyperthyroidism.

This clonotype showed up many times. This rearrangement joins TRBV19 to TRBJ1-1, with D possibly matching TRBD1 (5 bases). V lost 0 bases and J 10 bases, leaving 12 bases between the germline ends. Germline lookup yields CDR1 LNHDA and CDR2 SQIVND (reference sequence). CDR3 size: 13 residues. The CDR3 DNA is TGTGCCAGTAGTATAGACTGGACCGGGGGAGCTTTCTTT. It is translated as CASSIDWTGGAFF.

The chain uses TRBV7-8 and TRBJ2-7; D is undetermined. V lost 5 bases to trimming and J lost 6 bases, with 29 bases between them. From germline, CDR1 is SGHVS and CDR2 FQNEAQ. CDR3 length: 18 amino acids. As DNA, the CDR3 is TGTGCCAGCAGCGGCCGGGCCGCCGTGGAGCCCCTGTTATCCGAGCAGTACTTC. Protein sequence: CASSGRAAVEPLLSEQYF.

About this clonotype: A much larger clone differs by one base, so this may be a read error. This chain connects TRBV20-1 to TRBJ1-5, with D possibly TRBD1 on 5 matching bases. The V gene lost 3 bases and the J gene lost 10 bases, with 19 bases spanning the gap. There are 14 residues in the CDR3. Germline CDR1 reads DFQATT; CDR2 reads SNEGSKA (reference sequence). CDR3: CSASSGLHQGPQHF. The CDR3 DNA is TGCAGTGCTAGCTCCGGGCTGCACCAGGGACCCCAGCATTTT.

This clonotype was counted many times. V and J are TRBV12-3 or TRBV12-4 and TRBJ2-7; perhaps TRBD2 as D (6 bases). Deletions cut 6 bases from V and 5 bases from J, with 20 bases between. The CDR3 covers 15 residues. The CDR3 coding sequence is TGTGCCAGCAGCAGCCTCGGGCGGGACGTCCACGAGCAGTACTTC. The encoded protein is CASSSLGRDVHEQYF.

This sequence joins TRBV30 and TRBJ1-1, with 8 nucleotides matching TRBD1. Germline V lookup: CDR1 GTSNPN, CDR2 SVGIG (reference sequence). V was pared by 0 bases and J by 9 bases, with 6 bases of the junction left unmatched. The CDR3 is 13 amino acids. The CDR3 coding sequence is TGTGCCTGGAGTGTACAGGGGGGGCAAAAAGCTTTCTTT. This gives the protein CAWSVQGGQKAFF.

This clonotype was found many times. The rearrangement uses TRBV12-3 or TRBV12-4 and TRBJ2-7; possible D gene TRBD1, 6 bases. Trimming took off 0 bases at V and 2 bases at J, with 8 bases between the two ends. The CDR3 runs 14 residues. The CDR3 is CASSLADSPYEQYF. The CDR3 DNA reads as TGTGCCAGCAGTTTAGCGGACAGCCCCTACGAGCAGTACTTC.

CDR3 bases: TGTGCCAGTAGTACCACGACAGGGGGCCTCGACTACGAGCAGTACTTC. Translating it yields CASSTTTGGLDYEQYF. This rearrangement joins TRBV19 to TRBJ2-7, with 10 bases lining up with TRBD1. Germline V gives CDR1 LNHDA, CDR2 SQIVND (reference sequence). Trimming removed 4 bases from V and 3 bases from J; junction bases left unmatched: 9. CDR3 length equals 16 residues.

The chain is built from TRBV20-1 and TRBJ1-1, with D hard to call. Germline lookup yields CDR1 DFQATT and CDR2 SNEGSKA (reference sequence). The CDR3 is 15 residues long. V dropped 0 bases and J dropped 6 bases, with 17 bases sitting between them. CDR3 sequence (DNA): TGCAGTGCTAGAGATATGGGTGGCCATCGGGCTGAAGCTTTCTTT. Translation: CSARDMGGHRAEAFF.

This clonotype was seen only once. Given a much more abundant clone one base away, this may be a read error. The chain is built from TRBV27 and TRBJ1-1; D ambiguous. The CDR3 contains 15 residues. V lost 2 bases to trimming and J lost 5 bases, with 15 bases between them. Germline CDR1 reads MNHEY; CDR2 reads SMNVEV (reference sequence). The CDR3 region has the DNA TGTGCCAGCAGTTTAAATCGGCCGGTTTGGACTGAAGCTTTCTTT. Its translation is CASSLNRPVWTEAFF.

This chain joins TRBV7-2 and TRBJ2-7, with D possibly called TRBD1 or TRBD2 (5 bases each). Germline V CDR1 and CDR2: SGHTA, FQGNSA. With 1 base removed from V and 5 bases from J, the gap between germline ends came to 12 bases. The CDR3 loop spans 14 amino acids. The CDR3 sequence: CASSLVGRPHEQYF. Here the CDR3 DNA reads TGTGCCAGCAGCTTAGTGGGACGCCCCCACGAGCAGTACTTC.

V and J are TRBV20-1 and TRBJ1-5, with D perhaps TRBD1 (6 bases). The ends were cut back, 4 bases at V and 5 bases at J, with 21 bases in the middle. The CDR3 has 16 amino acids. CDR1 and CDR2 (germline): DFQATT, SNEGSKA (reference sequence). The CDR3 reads CSAKSLGGGHYQPQHF. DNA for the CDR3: TGCAGTGCTAAAAGCCTTGGGGGGGGCCACTATCAGCCCCAGCATTTT.

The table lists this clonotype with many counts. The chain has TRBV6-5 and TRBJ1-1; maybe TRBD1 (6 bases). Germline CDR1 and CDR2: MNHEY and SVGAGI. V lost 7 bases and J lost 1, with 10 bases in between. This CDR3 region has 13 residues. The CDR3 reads CASKGGTNTEAFF. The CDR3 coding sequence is TGTGCCAGCAAGGGGGGTACGAACACTGAAGCTTTCTTT.

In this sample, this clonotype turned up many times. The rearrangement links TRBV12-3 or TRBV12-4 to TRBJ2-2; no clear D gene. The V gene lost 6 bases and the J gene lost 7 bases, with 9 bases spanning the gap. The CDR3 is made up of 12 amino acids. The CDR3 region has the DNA TGTGCCAGCAGCCCGGCTCTCGGGGAGCTGTTTTTT. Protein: CASSPALGELFF.

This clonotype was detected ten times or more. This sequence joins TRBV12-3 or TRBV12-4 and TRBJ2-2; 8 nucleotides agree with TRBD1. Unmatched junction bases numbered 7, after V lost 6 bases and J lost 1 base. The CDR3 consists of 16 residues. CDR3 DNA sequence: TGTGCCAGCAGCCGCTCCGGGACAGGGAACACCGGGGAGCTGTTTTTT. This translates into CASSRSGTGNTGELFF.

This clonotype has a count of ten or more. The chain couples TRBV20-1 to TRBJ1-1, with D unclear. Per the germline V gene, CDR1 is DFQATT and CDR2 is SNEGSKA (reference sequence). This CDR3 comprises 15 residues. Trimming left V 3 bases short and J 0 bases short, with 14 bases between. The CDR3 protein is CSARSRSIMNTEAFF. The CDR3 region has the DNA TGCAGTGCTAGGTCCCGTTCCATCATGAACACTGAAGCTTTCTTT.

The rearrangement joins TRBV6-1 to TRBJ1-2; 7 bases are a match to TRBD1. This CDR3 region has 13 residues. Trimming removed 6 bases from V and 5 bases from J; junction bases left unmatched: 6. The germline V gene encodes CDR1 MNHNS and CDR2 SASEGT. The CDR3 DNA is TGTGCCAGCAGGGCAGGGGGAAGATATGGCTACACCTTC. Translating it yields CASRAGGRYGYTF.

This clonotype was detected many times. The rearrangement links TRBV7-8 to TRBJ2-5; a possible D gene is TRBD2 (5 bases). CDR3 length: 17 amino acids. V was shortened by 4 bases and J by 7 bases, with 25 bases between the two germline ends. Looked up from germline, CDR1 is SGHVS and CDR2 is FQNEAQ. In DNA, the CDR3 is TGTGCCAGCAGCTCGAAAATGGCGCTAGCAGGCGTCGGGACCCAGTACTTC. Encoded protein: CASSSKMALAGVGTQYF.